This TCR beta chain emerged from a study of cytomegalovirus exposure and HLA in healthy donors. Healthy bone marrow donors made up the donors. Notes on the study in general: In an earlier analysis, most TCR beta V segments were productive about 90% or about 30% of the time. In a later analysis, HLA-associated TCR beta chains were more clonally expanded than equally common others.

Per germline, CDR1 LGHNA and CDR2 YSLEER. This CDR3 spans 14 amino acids. The J segment lost 6 bases and the V segment lost 4 bases, leaving 5 bases of the junction unmatched. This PCR relied on a set of 60 Vbeta primers and 13 Jbeta primers. Produced via immunoSEQ multiplex PCR; TCRdb's table is partial and in-frame only. Of about 120,000 clones in the sample, around 80% were seen once. On this clone: Its antigen is undetermined.

The rearrangement joins TRBV4-3 to TRBJ2-3; 9 bases align to TRBD2. Sequenced material: PBMCs. The sequence was obtained from a female donor in good health and CMV-seropositive. For the CDR3, the DNA is TGCGCCAGCAGCCGGGGACTAGCTGGGGATACGCAGTATTTT. Translation: CASSRGLAGDTQYF.